This T cell receptor (beta chain) comes out of a study of CD8 T cells in Susac syndrome. Remarks on this clonotype: What it binds is not known.

General study points: Acknowledgment was made by the study that its TCR sequencing and HLA analysis involved a relatively small number of individuals.

Sequencing of TCR beta was undertaken in CD8+ and CD4+ T cells derived from blood. The RNA input was about 0.45 to 1 ug, and it was reverse transcribed with random hexamers. Amplification of TCR beta CDR3 was carried out by immunoSEQ multiplex PCR, which covered 54 Vbeta and 13 Jbeta segments. TCRdb re-derived calls from the immunoSEQ multiplex PCR reads in MiXCR, one entry per CDR3 protein. The table includes about 84,000 distinct CDR3 sequences, 85% to 95% detected once. The sample taken for sequencing was CD8+ T cells from PBMCs. This TCR was sampled from a human donor in good health.

The CDR3 sequence is CASSLEAETQYF. CDR3 nucleotides: TGTGCCAGCAGTCTAGAGGCGGAGACCCAGTACTTC. V usage is TRBV6-2 or TRBV6-3 and J usage is TRBJ2-5; D is unclear. Per germline, CDR1 MNHEY and CDR2 SVGEGT. Trimming removed 5 bases at V and 5 bases at J, with 9 bases between. The CDR3 consists of 12 residues.